Described below is a single TCR beta chain sequence and its context. What it binds is not known. A single heparinised draw of 95 to 150 mL on average was taken per donor. The source of the sample is a study of beta chain features in type 1 diabetes. Study-level information: Regarding age, gender and cell yields, patients proved similar to healthy donors.

V was clipped by 5 bases and J by 7 bases; unmatched bases: 14. The CDR3 runs to 16 residues. CDR1 and CDR2 (germline): SGHNT, YENEEA. Regarding the study as a whole: In all four CD4+ subsets, TCRB CDR3 length was significantly, moderately reduced in type 1 diabetes.

The whole isolated RNA underwent reverse transcription, so sequencing captured expressed TCRB transcripts. TCRdb keeps only in-frame clones here, not all; method: immunoSEQ multiplex PCR. This sample has 500,000 to 800,000 clones, with roughly 12% found just once. Sequenced input: naive CD4+ T cells from blood. The chain carries TRBV11-3 and TRBJ1-2, with 9 bases aligning to TRBD1. This TCR derives from a man younger than 40 with type 1 diabetes. CDR3 loop: CASSVGTGRSSFGYTF. The DNA of the CDR3 is TGTGCCAGCAGCGTCGGGACAGGGAGATCGTCCTTTGGCTACACCTTC.